These T cell receptor beta chains were read from a single sample in a study of blood T cells in healthy people across ages. TCRdb fed the 5' RACE reads into MiXCR, producing one record per CDR3 protein. The data contain about 780,000 distinct CDR3 sequences, about half of them singletons. Sequencing input: blood. The receptors come from a man older than 75 in good health. CDR3s include the opening cysteine and the closing phenylalanine or tryptophan. D genes are given only for firm matches. A row's size may be missing; if present it is once, few, many or a size class.

j_gene,abundance,len,d_gene,v_gene,CDR3nt,CDR3aa
TRBJ2-1,few,17,-,TRBV21-1,TGTGCCAGCAGCAAAGACCCCGACAGGTCTTCCTACAATGAGCAGTTCTTC,CASSKDPDRSSYNEQFF
TRBJ2-5,-,14,TRBD1,TRBV6-1,TGTGCCAGCAGTGAAAGACTTAATGACAGGGTGCAGTACTTC,CASSERLNDRVQYF
TRBJ2-5,-,12,-,TRBV29-1,TGCGGCGTACAGGGAGGCGCAGAGACCCAGTACTTC,CGVQGGAETQYF
TRBJ2-1,few,16,TRBD2,TRBV3-1,TGTGCCAGCAGCCCACCCGAGGGACTAGCGGGCAATGAGCAGTTCTTC,CASSPPEGLAGNEQFF
TRBJ1-5,-,15,-,TRBV6-2/TRBV6-3,TGTGCCAGCAGTTACCCTGGACGGCACAATCAGCCCCAGCATTTT,CASSYPGRHNQPQHF
TRBJ1-6,many,15,-,TRBV11-2,TGTGCCAGCAGCTTAGTGGGACGCAATAATTCACCCCTCCACTTT,CASSLVGRNNSPLHF
TRBJ2-4,-,12,-,TRBV20-1,TGCAGTGGTAGGAGTGGGCACGGCATTCAGTACTTC,CSGRSGHGIQYF
TRBJ1-1,-,15,TRBD1,TRBV10-2,TGCGCCAGCACCGAAATAACAGGGGTCAACACTGAAGCTTTCTTT,CASTEITGVNTEAFF
TRBJ2-7,many,13,TRBD1,TRBV10-3,TGTGCCATATACCCCGGGACAGGGACAGAGCAGTACTTC,CAIYPGTGTEQYF
TRBJ1-4,few,15,TRBD1,TRBV4-2,TGTGCCAGCAGCCAAACCGGGACAGGGGAGGAAAAACTGTTTTTT,CASSQTGTGEEKLFF
TRBJ2-5,-,14,-,TRBV7-2,TGTGCCAGCAGCCCCAGGCATCTCCAAGAGACCCAGTACTTC,CASSPRHLQETQYF
TRBJ1-1,-,15,TRBD1,TRBV7-9,TGTGCCAGCGGCTCCCGGACAGGGATGAACACTGAAGCTTTCTTT,CASGSRTGMNTEAFF
TRBJ2-7,few,14,-,TRBV5-1,TGCGCCAGCAGCTTGGAGCACCTCAACTACGAGCAGTACTTC,CASSLEHLNYEQYF
TRBJ1-4,few,13,TRBD1,TRBV29-1,TGCAGCGTTTCGGGACAGGTGAATGAAAAACTGTTTTTT,CSVSGQVNEKLFF
TRBJ2-5,-,16,TRBD2,TRBV5-1,TGCGCCAGCAACTTGCCTACCGGGACTAGAGAAGAGACCCAGTACTTC,CASNLPTGTREETQYF
TRBJ1-2,-,14,-,TRBV18,TGTCCCAGCTCTCCCACCGGGGACACCTATGGCTACACCTTC,CPSSPTGDTYGYTF
TRBJ2-7,many,12,-,TRBV3-1,TGTGCCAGCAGGGACCAGGGAAACGAGCAGTACTTC,CASRDQGNEQYF
TRBJ2-1,-,13,-,TRBV29-1,TGCAGCGTTGCAGGACGGATTTACAATGAGCAGTTCTTC,CSVAGRIYNEQFF
TRBJ2-1,-,16,TRBD2,TRBV6-5,TGTGCCAGCAGTCGGGGACTAGCGGGGGGATTAAATGAGCAGTTCTTC,CASSRGLAGGLNEQFF
TRBJ2-4,-,15,-,TRBV5-6,TGTGCCAGCAGCTTAGGTGGCGTTGACAAAAACATTCAGTACTTC,CASSLGGVDKNIQYF
TRBJ2-5,many,14,TRBD2,TRBV27,TGTGCCAGCAGTTTAGCGGGGGGGAAAGAGACCCAGTACTTC,CASSLAGGKETQYF
TRBJ2-1,-,15,-,TRBV16,TGTGCCAGCAGCATGGGGCGGGTCTCCTACAATGAGCAGTTCTTC,CASSMGRVSYNEQFF
TRBJ1-1,-,13,-,TRBV4-2,TGTGCCAGCAGCCGACGGGGGTTCGCTGAAGCTTTCTTT,CASSRRGFAEAFF
TRBJ2-3,-,17,-,TRBV7-2,TGTGCCAGCAGCTTAGAGGCTCGGGGATTGGGCACAGATACGCAGTATTTT,CASSLEARGLGTDTQYF
TRBJ1-2,-,12,TRBD1,TRBV12-3/TRBV12-4,TGTGCCAGCGGACAGGGACACTATGGCTACACCTTC,CASGQGHYGYTF
TRBJ1-2,-,13,-,TRBV12-3/TRBV12-4,TGTGCCAGCAGTTTATCAGGGACCGATGGCTACACCTTC,CASSLSGTDGYTF
TRBJ1-2,-,15,-,TRBV12-3/TRBV12-4,TGTGCCAGCAGTTTAGCCGGGGGGGAACTCTATGGCTACACCTTC,CASSLAGGELYGYTF
TRBJ2-1,-,15,TRBD2,TRBV29-1,TGCAGCGTTCCCTCGGAGGCGGGAGGGGGCAATGAGCAGTTCTTC,CSVPSEAGGGNEQFF
TRBJ2-1,-,16,TRBD2,TRBV7-3,TGTGCCAGCAGCTCACGGACTAGCGGGAGCTTCGATGAGCAGTTCTTC,CASSSRTSGSFDEQFF
TRBJ2-2,-,15,-,TRBV27,TGTGCCAGCAGTCCCATGGGAGGGAACACCGGGGAGCTGTTTTTT,CASSPMGGNTGELFF
TRBJ2-1,-,16,TRBD2,TRBV27,TGTGCCAGCAGTTTAAGTGTAGCGGGAGCCAACAATGAGCAGTTCTTC,CASSLSVAGANNEQFF
TRBJ2-1,-,12,TRBD1,TRBV7-2,TGTGCCAGCGGCACAACGGGACAGGGTTTGTTCTTC,CASGTTGQGLFF
TRBJ2-5,-,13,-,TRBV27,TGTGCCACAAAGACGGGGCTACTTGGGGAGCAGTACTTC,CATKTGLLGEQYF
TRBJ1-2,-,14,-,TRBV10-3,TGTGCCATCAGTCCGGGCCCAGACACTTATGGCTACACCTTC,CAISPGPDTYGYTF
TRBJ2-3,-,15,-,TRBV28,TGTGCCAGCAGTTTCCGGGACTCTAACGGAGATACGCAGTATTTT,CASSFRDSNGDTQYF
TRBJ2-7,-,18,TRBD2,TRBV9,TGTGCCAGCAGCGCAACCGGGACTAGCGGGAGGGCCGGGTACGAGCAGTACTTC,CASSATGTSGRAGYEQYF
TRBJ1-5,-,15,-,TRBV6-5,TGTGCCAGCAGTCGGGACCCACGGGGCACTCAGCCCCAGCATTTT,CASSRDPRGTQPQHF
TRBJ2-7,many,13,-,TRBV5-5,TGTGCCAGCAGCTTTAACAGGGACTACGAGCAGTACTTC,CASSFNRDYEQYF
TRBJ2-7,-,14,TRBD2,TRBV5-1,TGCGCCAGCAGCTCACTAGCGGGAGAGGGTGAGCAGTACTTC,CASSSLAGEGEQYF
TRBJ2-1,-,15,TRBD2,TRBV7-2,TGTGCCAGCAGCATTAGGGCGGGAGGGTTGAATGAGCAGTTCTTC,CASSIRAGGLNEQFF
TRBJ2-7,-,16,-,TRBV4-3,TGCGCCAGCAGCAGACAGCGACAGGTGACCACCTACGAGCAGTACTTC,CASSRQRQVTTYEQYF